These 20 T cell receptor beta chains were sequenced from one sample in a study of human T cells and chemical hapten exposure. Each CDR3 protein gets one entry after TCRdb re-called the RACE reads with MiXCR. The top ten hold about 1.9% of the sample, which has tens of thousands of distinct CDR3 sequences, roughly an eighth seen once. Time point here: pre-sensitization, week 0. Treatment noted: therapeutic diphenylcyclopropenone sensitization with weekly scalp DPC. The total RNA was obtained from whole blood that was not fractionated. Sequenced material: whole blood, taken in connection with sensitization to the hapten diphenylcyclopropenone (DPC). These receptors all come from a middle-aged woman with alopecia areata. Some clones in this sample may be carry-over from other donors' samples.

This sequence joins TRBV6-6 and TRBJ2-7, with TRBD1 matching over 7 bases. The CDR3 runs 13 residues. Germline-derived CDR1 and CDR2 are MNHNY and SVGAGI (reference sequence). J gave up 2 bases and V 7 bases, and 5 bases lay outside the gene matches. The CDR3 loop reads CASTPGQTYEQYF. In nucleotides, the CDR3 is TGTGCCAGCACCCCGGGACAGACCTACGAGCAGTACTTC.

The table lists this clonotype with a count of one. V usage is TRBV28 and J usage is TRBJ1-5; D not resolved. The CDR3 sequence is 14 residues long. Per germline, CDR1 MDHEN and CDR2 SYDVKM. V was pared by 5 bases and J by 5 bases, with 13 bases between. The chain's CDR3 is CASSPLGYDQPQHF. In nucleotides, the CDR3 is TGTGCCAGCAGTCCCCTCGGGTACGATCAGCCCCAGCATTTT. Drawing the rest from reference TRBV28 and TRBJ1-5, the complete variable domain is DVKVTQSSRYLVKRTGEKVFLECVQDMDHENMFWYRQDPGLGLRLIYFSYDVKMKEKGDIPEGYSVSREKKERFSLILESASTNQTSMYLCASSPLGYDQPQHFGDGTRLSIL.

This clonotype was counted only a few times. This chain joins TRBV7-8 and TRBJ2-7; TRBD2 matches 8 bases. CDR1 and CDR2 (germline): SGHVS, FQNEAQ. The V segment lost 5 bases and the J segment 6 bases; nucleotides outside the gene matches: 9. The CDR3 covers 14 residues. DNA of the CDR3: TGTGCCAGCAGCCTTAGACGGGAGGGCGGCGAGCAGTACTTC. It yields the protein CASSLRREGGEQYF.

The rearrangement links TRBV2 to TRBJ2-6; D uncertain. V was trimmed by 2 bases and J by 2 bases, leaving 7 bases between them. This CDR3 has 15 residues. Per the germline V gene, CDR1 is SNHLY and CDR2 is FYNNEI. DNA for the CDR3: TGTGCCAGCAGTGAATCGGTCCCTGGGGCCAACGTCCTGACTTTC. Protein product: CASSESVPGANVLTF.

The table lists this clonotype with a few counts. The chain uses TRBV7-2 and TRBJ2-3; D call uncertain. This CDR3 comprises 15 residues. The ends were cut back, 6 bases at V and 4 bases at J, with 17 bases in the middle. The V gene's germline CDR1 is SGHTA and CDR2 FQGNSA. This chain's CDR3 is CASSYMTRDADTQYF. CDR3 nucleotide sequence: TGTGCCAGCAGTTACATGACCCGCGACGCAGATACGCAGTATTTT.

The V and J genes are TRBV29-1 and TRBJ1-2, with 7 bases fitting TRBD1. CDR3 size: 13 residues. Per germline, CDR1 SQVTM and CDR2 ANQGSEA. With 5 bases clipped from V and 8 bases from J, the junction kept 11 bases outside the gene matches. The DNA for the CDR3 is TGCAGCGTTCGGGCTGGAGGGGGCGGAGGCTACACCTTC. Its protein product is CSVRAGGGGGYTF.

For the CDR3, the DNA is TGCAGCGTTGAAAGGGGGAGCGACGAGCAGTACTTC. Encoded protein: CSVERGSDEQYF. This chain connects TRBV29-1 to TRBJ2-7; weak D call: TRBD1 (6 bases). CDR1 is SQVTM and CDR2 is ANQGSEA in the germline V gene. The CDR3 has 12 residues. V was pared by 2 bases and J by 5 bases, with 10 bases between.

This clonotype was observed a few times. The chain uses TRBV29-1 and TRBJ2-7; 12 bases are a match to TRBD1. The germline CDR1 and CDR2 sequences are SQVTM and ANQGSEA. This CDR3 has 14 amino acids. Losses at the gene ends were 6 bases for V and 4 bases for J; bases not matched to a gene: 7. Here the CDR3 reads CSVRPGQGAYEQYF. In nucleotides, the CDR3 is TGCAGCGTGCGTCCGGGACAGGGGGCTTACGAGCAGTACTTC.

At least ten counts were recorded for this clonotype. The chain recombines TRBV10-3 with TRBJ2-3; 10 nucleotides match TRBD2. Germline loops: CDR1 ENHRY, CDR2 SYGVKD. The CDR3 has 17 amino acids. The V gene end was trimmed by 5 bases and the J gene end by 6 bases; junction bases not matched to a gene: 14. The CDR3: CAISQRAASGSGDTQYF. The DNA for the CDR3 is TGTGCCATCAGTCAACGTGCGGCTAGCGGGAGTGGGGATACGCAGTATTTT.

This clonotype was seen at least ten times. This sequence joins TRBV20-1 and TRBJ2-7; perhaps TRBD1 as D (5 bases). V gave up 3 bases and J gave up 3 bases, with 21 bases separating them. This CDR3 comprises 16 residues. Looked up from germline, CDR1 is DFQATT and CDR2 is SNEGSKA (reference sequence). CDR3 in amino acids: CSASPSSGQGVYEQYF. The CDR3 nucleotides read TGCAGTGCTAGTCCATCGTCGGGCCAGGGCGTCTACGAGCAGTACTTC.

This clonotype appeared a few times. The gene calls are TRBV18 and TRBJ1-1, with a tentative D call TRBD1 (6 bases). V lost 2 bases to trimming and J lost 3 bases, with 19 bases between them. Per the germline V gene, CDR1 is KGHSH and CDR2 is LQKENI. This CDR3 has 17 amino acids. DNA of the CDR3: TGTGCCAGCTCACCATTTGGCCCCCGGGACATTTACACTGAAGCTTTCTTT. Translating it yields CASSPFGPRDIYTEAFF. Combining the CDR3 with reference TRBV18 and TRBJ1-1 gives the whole variable domain NAGVMQNPRHLVRRRGQEARLRCSPMKGHSHVYWYRQLPEEGLKFMVYLQKENIIDESGMPKERFSAEFPKEGPSILRIQQVVRGDSAAYFCASSPFGPRDIYTEAFFGQGTRLTVV.

At least ten counts were recorded for this clonotype. This chain connects TRBV6-5 to TRBJ1-6; weak D call: TRBD1 (6 bases). Germline loops: CDR1 MNHEY, CDR2 SVGAGI. The CDR3 totals 16 residues. V dropped 2 bases and J dropped 6 bases, with 14 bases sitting between them. CDR3 DNA: TGTGCCAGCAGTTACAAGAGCGGGACACTTAATTCACCCCTCCACTTT. This codes for CASSYKSGTLNSPLHF.

This clonotype was detected many times. The V call is TRBV7-6, the J call TRBJ2-5; D might be TRBD2 (5 bases). Per the germline V gene, CDR1 is SGHVS and CDR2 is FNYEAQ. Trimming shortened V by 5 bases and J by 4 bases, and 11 bases separated the two germline ends. CDR3 length equals 13 residues. CDR3 protein: CASSTGNVETQYF. In DNA, the CDR3 is TGTGCCAGCAGCACCGGGAACGTAGAGACCCAGTACTTC.

The table lists this clonotype with many counts. The chain combines TRBV15 with TRBJ1-1; TRBD1 aligns across 9 bases. The CDR3 spans 14 residues. The trim removed 6 bases at V and 4 bases at J, leaving 6 bases unmatched. Germline V gene sequence: CDR1 LNHNV, CDR2 YYDKDF (reference sequence). This CDR3 reads CATRLDRGGTEAFF. Here the CDR3 DNA reads TGTGCCACCAGACTGGACAGGGGTGGCACTGAAGCTTTCTTT. Complete variable domain (other parts from reference TRBV15 and TRBJ1-1): DAMVIQNPRYQVTQFGKPVTLSCSQTLNHNVMYWYQQKSSQAPKLLFHYYDKDFNNEADTPDNFQSRRPNTSFCFLDIRSPGLGDTAMYLCATRLDRGGTEAFFGQGTRLTVV.

Many counts were recorded for this clonotype. The chain carries TRBV7-9 and TRBJ2-1; the match to TRBD2 covers 9 bases. Germline lookup yields CDR1 SEHNR and CDR2 FQNEAQ (reference sequence). The CDR3 is 14 amino acids. The ends lost 8 bases at V and 7 bases at J; junction bases unmatched: 9. The CDR3: CASLRDSGSNEQFF. CDR3 nucleotide sequence: TGTGCCAGCCTCCGGGATAGCGGGAGTAATGAGCAGTTCTTC.

The V and J genes are TRBV10-3 and TRBJ2-5, with D unclear. This CDR3 is 12 amino acids long. Trimming shortened V by 2 bases and J by 3 bases, and 4 bases separated the two germline ends. Germline values: CDR1 ENHRY, CDR2 SYGVKD. The CDR3 loop reads CAISEGKETQYF. The DNA for the CDR3 is TGTGCCATCAGTGAGGGGAAAGAGACCCAGTACTTC.

This clonotype was seen ten or more times. The chain is built from TRBV9 and TRBJ2-2; D is possibly TRBD1 (6 bases). The CDR3 is 11 amino acids. Germline CDR1 and CDR2: SGDLS and YYNGEE. V was cut by 7 bases and J by 6 bases, with 7 bases left in between. CDR3 loop: CASEGAGELFF. For the CDR3, the DNA is TGTGCCAGCGAGGGGGCCGGGGAGCTGTTTTTT.

The count of this clonotype is one. The chain is built from TRBV28 and TRBJ2-7; D may match TRBD1 or TRBD2 (5 bases each). The CDR3 contains 13 residues. From germline, CDR1 is MDHEN and CDR2 SYDVKM. Trimming removed 6 bases from V and 3 bases from J, with 12 bases in between. In DNA, the CDR3 is TGTGCCAGCAGGGTGGGGGTCTACTACGAGCAGTACTTC. This codes for CASRVGVYYEQYF.

The CDR3, as DNA: TGTGCCAGCAGTCCCAGGACAGGGACGGAGCAGTACTTC. It is translated as CASSPRTGTEQYF. The V gene is TRBV6-5, the J gene TRBJ2-7; 8 bases are a match to TRBD1. The CDR3 extends over 13 amino acids. Germline-derived CDR1 and CDR2 are MNHEY and SVGAGI. Trimming removed 5 bases from V and 7 bases from J; junction bases left unmatched: 7.

This clonotype was picked up a small number of times. The rearrangement joins TRBV27 to TRBJ1-1; D remains ambiguous. This CDR3 has 13 residues. Germline V gene data show CDR1 as MNHEY and CDR2 as SMNVEV (reference sequence). Trimming left V 4 bases short and J 10 bases short, with 16 bases between. CDR3 sequence: CASSSDSNGVAFF. CDR3 nucleotide sequence: TGTGCCAGCAGTTCTGACTCCAACGGAGTAGCTTTCTTT.